This section outlines one T cell receptor beta chain sequence together with its context. The antigen remains unidentified. The data are from a study of cytomegalovirus exposure and HLA in healthy donors. The CDR3 has 13 residues. The germline V gene encodes CDR1 SGHRS and CDR2 YFSETQ. V was cut by 7 bases and J by 1 base, with 11 bases left in between. The study ran its PCR with 60 Vbeta and 13 Jbeta primers. Method: immunoSEQ multiplex PCR; TCRdb's copy keeps in-frame clones and lacks some. The sample contains under 200,000 clones, around 80% of which appear only once. Study-wide points: Upon later analysis, TCR association rates were observed to vary by HLA locus, being highest for DRB1 and lowest for HLA-C. The sole available immune exposure information was CMV serostatus.

The gene calls are TRBV5-1 and TRBJ1-2; D gene uncertain. Sequences were obtained from PBMCs. The receptor's source is a man aged 40-49 years in good health and CMV-seronegative. For the CDR3, the DNA is TGCGCCAGCGCCCTCCAGGATAACTATGGCTACACCTTC. This sequence encodes CASALQDNYGYTF.